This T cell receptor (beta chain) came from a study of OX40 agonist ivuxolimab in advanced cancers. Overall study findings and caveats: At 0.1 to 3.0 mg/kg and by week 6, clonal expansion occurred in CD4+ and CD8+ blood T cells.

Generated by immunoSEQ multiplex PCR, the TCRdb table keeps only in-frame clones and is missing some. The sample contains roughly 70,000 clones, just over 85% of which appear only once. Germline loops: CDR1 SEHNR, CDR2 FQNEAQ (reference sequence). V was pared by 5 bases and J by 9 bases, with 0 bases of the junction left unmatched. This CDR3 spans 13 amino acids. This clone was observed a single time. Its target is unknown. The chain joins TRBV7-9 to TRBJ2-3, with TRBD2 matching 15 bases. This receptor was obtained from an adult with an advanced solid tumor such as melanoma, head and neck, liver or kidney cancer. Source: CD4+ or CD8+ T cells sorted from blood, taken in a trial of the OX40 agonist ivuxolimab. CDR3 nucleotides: TGTGCCAGCAGCGGGACTAGCGGGGGGACGCAGTATTTT. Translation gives CASSGTSGGTQYF. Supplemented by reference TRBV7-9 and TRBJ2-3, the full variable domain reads DTGVSQNPRHKITKRGQNVTFRCDPISEHNRLYWYRQTLGQGPEFLTYFQNEAQLEKSRLLSDRFSAERPKGSFSTLEIQRTEQGDSAMYLCASSGTSGGTQYFGPGTRLTVL.